The 31 T cell receptor beta chains below come from one sample, sequenced in a study of radiotherapy plus CTLA-4 blockade in lung cancer. The repertoire was sequenced with immunoSEQ multiplex PCR; TCRdb's copy has only in-frame clones and lacks some. Of 95,000 to 150,000 clones in the sample, more than 80% were seen once. The sequencing used peripheral blood, collected from a patient treated with radiotherapy plus ipilimumab. Receptors originate from a human donor with non-small cell lung cancer that progressed on radiotherapy plus ipilimumab.

This clone came up a few times. The chain carries TRBV27 and TRBJ1-2; D may be TRBD1 (5 bases). Germline CDR1 and CDR2: MNHEY and SMNVEV (reference sequence). Trimming took off 2 bases at V and 2 bases at J, with 12 bases between the two ends. This CDR3 is 15 amino acids long. The CDR3: CASSLRRGTNYGYTF. The CDR3 DNA follows: TGTGCCAGCAGTTTAAGGCGAGGGACCAACTATGGCTACACCTTC.

The chain combines TRBV6-1 with TRBJ2-1; TRBD2 agrees at 10 bases. Germline V gene sequence: CDR1 MNHNS, CDR2 SASEGT. The CDR3 contains 16 residues. J gave up 0 bases and V 4 bases, and 3 bases lay outside the gene matches. The CDR3 coding sequence is TGTGCCAGCAGTGCACGACTAGCGGGCTCCTACAATGAGCAGTTCTTC. Translated: CASSARLAGSYNEQFF.

The chain combines TRBV13 with TRBJ2-3; 11 nucleotides match TRBD1. In germline, CDR1 is PRHDT, CDR2 FYEKMQ (reference sequence). The J segment lost 2 bases and the V segment lost 3 bases, leaving 7 bases of the junction unmatched. The CDR3 is 17 residues long. The CDR3 DNA sequence: TGTGCCAGCAGCTTGGGGCGGGACAGGGGGATCACAGATACGCAGTATTTT. Encoded protein: CASSLGRDRGITDTQYF.

The chain recombines TRBV5-1 with TRBJ2-5; 8 bases are a match to TRBD2. V trimming: 0 bases; J trimming: 5 bases; junction bases outside the gene matches: 9. This CDR3 contains 16 residues. The germline CDR1 and CDR2 sequences are SGHRS and YFSETQ. The CDR3, as DNA: TGCGCCAGCAGCTTGGATCCAGCGGGAGCGGGGGAGACCCAGTACTTC. Protein sequence: CASSLDPAGAGETQYF.

V is TRBV5-1 and J is TRBJ1-1, with a possible D match to TRBD1 (5 bases). CDR1 SGHRS and CDR2 YFSETQ come from the germline V gene. V was trimmed by 1 base and J by 5 bases, leaving 12 bases between them. This CDR3 is built from 14 residues. The chain's CDR3 is CASSLRQGRTEAFF. In DNA form, the CDR3 reads TGCGCCAGCAGCTTGCGGCAGGGAAGGACTGAAGCTTTCTTT.

V usage is TRBV7-6 and J usage is TRBJ2-7; 11 positions match TRBD2. V gave up 5 bases and J gave up 4 bases; unmatched junction bases: 7. The germline V gene has CDR1 SGHVS and CDR2 FNYEAQ. There are 15 residues in the CDR3. The CDR3 loop reads CASSLTSGNGYEQYF. Written as DNA, the CDR3 is TGTGCCAGCAGCCTGACTAGCGGGAACGGTTACGAGCAGTACTTC.

The V gene is TRBV7-9, the J gene TRBJ2-7; 7 positions agree with TRBD2. CDR3 length: 14 amino acids. V trimming: 6 bases; J trimming: 0 bases; junction bases outside the gene matches: 5. Looked up from germline, CDR1 is SEHNR and CDR2 is FQNEAQ (reference sequence). CDR3 sequence: CASSLSGSSYEQYF. The CDR3 DNA reads TGTGCCAGCAGTCTTAGCGGGTCCTCCTACGAGCAGTACTTC.

This chain links TRBV5-4 with TRBJ2-5; TRBD2 agrees at 7 bases. Per germline, CDR1 SGHNT and CDR2 YYREEE (reference sequence). The CDR3 loop spans 11 amino acids. J was trimmed by 9 bases and V by 1 base; bases with no gene match: 0. CDR3 loop: CASSLRGAQYF. The CDR3 region has the DNA TGTGCCAGCAGCTTGCGGGGGGCCCAGTACTTC.

The chain employs TRBV6-1 and TRBJ2-7; D is perhaps TRBD1 (6 bases). CDR1 and CDR2 (germline): MNHNS, SASEGT. V lost 6 bases to trimming and J lost 5 bases, with 17 bases between them. The CDR3 covers 14 residues. The CDR3 bases are TGTGCCAGCAGCCCAATCAACAGGGCTAACGAGCAGTACTTC. Protein product: CASSPINRANEQYF.

The chain couples TRBV5-1 to TRBJ2-1, with a tentative D call TRBD1 (6 bases). The germline CDR1 and CDR2 sequences are SGHRS and YFSETQ. The V end lost 4 bases, the J end lost 12 bases, and 14 bases lay between the germline ends. The CDR3 runs 12 residues. Here the CDR3 reads CASSEQGGGQFF. CDR3 nucleotides: TGCGCCAGCAGCGAACAGGGTGGAGGGCAGTTCTTC.

On this clone itself: Sequence at one end of the junction differs from germline and may be a read error. This rearrangement joins TRBV7-7 to TRBJ1-5, with TRBD1 identical over 9 bases. This CDR3 spans 17 amino acids. Germline V CDR1 and CDR2: SSHAT, FNYEAQ (reference sequence). The CDR3 coding sequence is TGTGCTAGCAGCTTCCCCCCCGACAGGGGGAGCAATCAGCCCCAGCATTTT. This translates into CASSFPPDRGSNQPQHF.

J is TRBJ2-5 and V is TRBV10-2; TRBD2 agrees at 8 bases. V gave up 6 bases and J gave up 4 bases; unmatched junction bases: 10. CDR3 length equals 15 residues. CDR1 and CDR2 from the germline V gene are WSHSY and SAAADI. The CDR3 reads CASSPRSGSGETQYF. The CDR3 DNA sequence: TGCGCCAGCAGCCCGAGGAGCGGGAGTGGAGAGACCCAGTACTTC.

The chain employs TRBV14 and TRBJ2-3, with D unresolved. The V and J ends lost 7 bases and 0 bases respectively, with 11 bases between them. This CDR3 is built from 14 residues. Germline CDR1 is SGHDN and CDR2 is FVKESK. The CDR3 coding sequence is TGTGCCAGCAAGGGCCGGGCTAGCACAGATACGCAGTATTTT. This encodes CASKGRASTDTQYF.

This rearrangement joins TRBV2 to TRBJ2-3; no clear D. The CDR3 length is 13 residues. The V and J ends lost 6 bases and 1 base respectively, with 8 bases between them. Germline-derived CDR1 and CDR2 are SNHLY and FYNNEI. The CDR3 DNA reads TGTGCCAGCAGCCGACGAGGCACAGATACGCAGTATTTT. Translating it yields CASSRRGTDTQYF.

For this clone: The sample contains more than one DNA sequence encoding this CDR3. The rearrangement joins TRBV9 to TRBJ1-3; D gene uncertain. This CDR3 has 14 amino acids. V was trimmed by 0 bases and J by 4 bases, leaving 8 bases between them. CDR1 and CDR2 from the germline V gene are SGDLS and YYNGEE. CDR3 loop: CASSVATSGNTIYF. The DNA of the CDR3 is TGTGCCAGCAGCGTAGCTACATCGGGAAACACCATATATTTT.

The rearrangement links TRBV9 to TRBJ1-5, with 9 nucleotides matching TRBD1. J was trimmed by 7 bases and V by 5 bases; bases with no gene match: 4. The CDR3 spans 13 residues. CDR1 and CDR2 (germline): SGDLS, YYNGEE. Here the CDR3 DNA reads TGTGCCAGCAGTGCTGGACAGGGGCAGCCCCAGCATTTT. Translating gives CASSAGQGQPQHF.

The chain uses TRBV5-6 and TRBJ2-1, with 9 bases lining up with TRBD1. The germline V gene encodes CDR1 SGHDT and CDR2 YYEEEE. With V trimmed by 3 bases and J by 8 bases, 6 bases remained unmatched. The CDR3 length is 14 residues. Here the CDR3 DNA reads TGTGCCAGCAGCTATGGACAGGGGAGTGATGAGCAGTTCTTC. This sequence encodes CASSYGQGSDEQFF. The variable domain in full, with the rest retrieved from reference TRBV5-6 and TRBJ2-1, is DAGVTQSPTHLIKTRGQQVTLRCSPKSGHDTVSWYQQALGQGPQFIFQYYEEEERQRGNFPDRFSGHQFPNYSSELNVNALLLGDSALYLCASSYGQGSDEQFFGPGTRLTVL.

CDR3 protein: CASSNMNTEAFF. The DNA for the CDR3 is TGTGCCAGCAGTAATATGAACACTGAAGCTTTCTTT. The chain joins TRBV2 to TRBJ1-1; D is undetermined. The germline V gene has CDR1 SNHLY and CDR2 FYNNEI. V was clipped by 5 bases and J by 0 bases, with 4 bases between them. The CDR3 is made up of 12 amino acids.

The chain is built from TRBV6-5 and TRBJ1-5, with D unclear. Germline-derived CDR1 and CDR2 are MNHEY and SVGAGI. This CDR3 comprises 14 residues. Between the trimmed V and J ends, which lost 2 bases and 3 bases, there was a span of 8 bases. The CDR3 coding sequence is TGTGCCAGCAGTTACAGGGCGTTCAATCAGCCCCAGCATTTT. Translation: CASSYRAFNQPQHF.

This chain uses TRBV5-6 with TRBJ1-3; TRBD1 aligns across 9 bases. The length of the CDR3 is 17 residues. CDR1 SGHDT and CDR2 YYEEEE come from the germline V gene. V trimming: 2 bases; J trimming: 2 bases; junction bases outside the gene matches: 8. The CDR3 DNA is TGTGCCAGCAGCTTCGGGACAGGGTTAATTACTGGAAACACCATATATTTT. Residues: CASSFGTGLITGNTIYF.

The V gene is TRBV14, the J gene TRBJ2-7; 9 bases fit TRBD1. V lost 5 bases to trimming and J lost 1 base; unmatched junction nucleotides: 6. This CDR3 has 15 residues. CDR1 and CDR2 from the germline V gene are SGHDN and FVKESK. The CDR3 here is CASSSTGGRSYEQYF. CDR3 in DNA: TGTGCCAGCAGCTCTACAGGGGGCAGGTCCTACGAGCAGTACTTC. The entire variable domain, with the rest obtained from reference TRBV14 and TRBJ2-7, is as follows: EAGVTQFPSHSVIEKGQTVTLRCDPISGHDNLYWYRRVMGKEIKFLLHFVKESKQDESGMPNNRFLAERTGGTYSTLKVQPAELEDSGVYFCASSSTGGRSYEQYFGPGTRLTVT.

The chain employs TRBV4-1 and TRBJ1-5; D gene uncertain. Germline V gene data show CDR1 as MGHRA and CDR2 as YSYEKL. The CDR3 is 13 residues long. V gave up 4 bases and J gave up 7 bases, with 11 bases separating them. As DNA, the CDR3 is TGCGCCAGCAGCCCTTTTACCAAGCAGCCCCAGCATTTT. It is translated as CASSPFTKQPQHF.

The chain is built from TRBV5-4 and TRBJ2-7; a possible D gene is TRBD1 (5 bases). The V end lost 4 bases, the J end lost 5 bases, and 19 bases lay between the germline ends. The CDR3 has 15 amino acids. Germline CDR1 reads SGHNT; CDR2 reads YYREEE (reference sequence). CDR3 residues: CASSRLSQGINEQYF. The CDR3 DNA is TGTGCCAGCAGCCGATTGAGCCAGGGTATCAACGAGCAGTACTTC.

CDR3 sequence (DNA): TGTGCCAGCAGTAGCTCGGACACCCAAGAGACCCAGTACTTC. Translated, it gives CASSSSDTQETQYF. This rearrangement joins TRBV27 to TRBJ2-5; D is perhaps TRBD1 (5 bases). V lost 5 bases, J lost 1 base, and 11 bases lay in between. The CDR3 spans 14 residues. The V gene's germline CDR1 is MNHEY and CDR2 SMNVEV (reference sequence).

This clone was counted a single time. V and J are TRBV6-1 and TRBJ2-7; 7 nucleotides align to TRBD1. V trimming: 6 bases; J trimming: 5 bases; junction bases outside the gene matches: 7. Germline V lookup: CDR1 MNHNS, CDR2 SASEGT. CDR3 size: 13 residues. CDR3 sequence: CASSPIGTDEQYF. CDR3 bases: TGTGCCAGCAGCCCTATCGGGACAGACGAGCAGTACTTC.

The chain employs TRBV11-2 and TRBJ2-7, with a possible D match to TRBD1 (6 bases). Germline lookup yields CDR1 SGHAT and CDR2 FQNNGV. The CDR3 contains 13 residues. The V end was cut by 5 bases, the J end by 6 bases, with 14 bases between. CDR3 sequence reads: CASSHVTGSEQYF. Written as DNA, the CDR3 is TGTGCCAGCAGCCACGTGACAGGTAGCGAGCAGTACTTC.

This sequence joins TRBV11-1 and TRBJ1-1, with TRBD1 matching over 8 bases. The junction had 8 bases not matched to a gene; V was cut back by 1 base and J by 1 base. Per germline, CDR1 SGHAT and CDR2 FQDESV (reference sequence). This CDR3 has 17 amino acids. CDR3 coding DNA: TGTGCCAGCAGCTTAGACCGTACCGGGACAGGGAACACTGAAGCTTTCTTT. Translation gives CASSLDRTGTGNTEAFF.

The chain joins TRBV9 to TRBJ1-2; weak D call: TRBD1 (6 bases). V lost 0 bases, J lost 3 bases, and 12 bases lay in between. Germline V gives CDR1 SGDLS, CDR2 YYNGEE. The CDR3 is 15 amino acids. The CDR3 region is CASSVAGGLDYGYTF. DNA for the CDR3: TGTGCCAGCAGCGTAGCTGGGGGGCTCGACTATGGCTACACCTTC. Complete variable domain (other parts from reference TRBV9 and TRBJ1-2): DSGVTQTPKHLITATGQRVTLRCSPRSGDLSVYWYQQSLDQGLQFLIQYYNGEERAKGNILERFSAQQFPDLHSELNLSSLELGDSALYFCASSVAGGLDYGYTFGSGTRLTVV.

In this sample, this clone turned up once. The CDR3 is CASSENGAATQYF. The DNA of the CDR3 is TGCGCCAGCAGTGAGAATGGCGCAGCTACGCAGTATTTT. The rearrangement uses TRBV10-2 and TRBJ2-3; D uncertain. The V end was cut by 2 bases, the J end by 8 bases, with 11 bases between. CDR1 WSHSY and CDR2 SAAADI come from the germline V gene. This CDR3 is 13 amino acids long.

The rearrangement uses TRBV7-2 and TRBJ2-3; 10 nucleotides match TRBD1. Trimming took 1 base from V and 3 from J; bases not matched to a gene: 10. This CDR3 contains 18 residues. Germline values: CDR1 SGHTA, CDR2 FQGNSA. The CDR3 loop is CASSLDGTGDIYTDTQYF. Here the CDR3 DNA reads TGTGCCAGCAGCTTAGATGGGACAGGGGACATTTATACAGATACGCAGTATTTT.

The gene calls are TRBV7-8 and TRBJ2-7, with a weak D call TRBD2 (5 bases). The germline CDR1 and CDR2 sequences are SGHVS and FQNEAQ. The CDR3 sequence is 14 residues long. Trimming removed 5 bases from V and 0 bases from J, with 11 bases in between. Here the CDR3 DNA reads TGTGCCAGCAGCCTTAGCGCCCGCTCCTACGAGCAGTACTTC. Translation: CASSLSARSYEQYF.